The rows below give T cell receptor beta chains drawn from one sample of a study of OX40 agonist ivuxolimab in advanced cancers. Produced via immunoSEQ multiplex PCR; TCRdb's table is partial and in-frame only. The sample lists around 66,000 clones, roughly 80% occurring once. Specimen: CD4+ or CD8+ T cells sorted from blood, collected in a trial of the OX40 agonist ivuxolimab. The origin of the receptors is an adult with an advanced solid tumor such as melanoma, head and neck, liver or kidney cancer. The CDR3 runs from the conserved cysteine through the conserved F or W. D genes are given only for firm matches. Size tells how often a clone was seen (once, few, many) or the class of an expanded clone, and some rows leave it out.

NA	TRBV11-2	NA	TRBJ2-7	TGTGCCAGCAGTCACTATTCTTACGAGCAGTACTTC	CASSHYSYEQYF
NA	TRBV5-6	NA	TRBJ1-2	TGTGCCAGCAGCTTGGTGGATATGGGCTACACCTTC	CASSLVDMGYTF
NA	TRBV7-3	NA	TRBJ2-2	TGTGCCAGCAGCCTAACAACCGCGAACACCGGGGAGCTGTTTTTT	CASSLTTANTGELFF
TRBD1	TRBV4-1	many	TRBJ1-1	TGCGCCAGCAGCCAGGGACTCAGGGGGAGGGACACTGAAGCTTTCTTT	CASSQGLRGRDTEAFF
NA	TRBV4-2	NA	TRBJ1-5	TGTGCCAGCAGCCAAGATCCGGGGCGCAATCAGCCCCAGCATTTT	CASSQDPGRNQPQHF
NA	TRBV19	few	TRBJ2-7	TGTGCCAGTAGCGTCCGGGGAGGGACAGGCGAGCAGTACTTC	CASSVRGGTGEQYF
NA	TRBV6-1	once	TRBJ2-2	TGTGCCAGCAGTGAACAGCAGAACACCGGGGAGCTGTTTTTT	CASSEQQNTGELFF
NA	TRBV4-2	few	TRBJ1-2	TGTGCCAGCAGCCAAGGGACCGGGACAAGCAACGGCTACACCTTC	CASSQGTGTSNGYTF
NA	TRBV6-6	NA	TRBJ1-5	TGTGCCAGCAACCTAGGTGCGTATAGCAATCAGCCCCAGCATTTT	CASNLGAYSNQPQHF
NA	TRBV5-4	NA	TRBJ2-7	TGTGCCAGCAGCCAAGGGACCGGAAGTACCTACGAGCAGTACTTC	CASSQGTGSTYEQYF
TRBD1	TRBV29-1	NA	TRBJ1-1	TGCAGCGGGGGACAGGGGATGGGCACTGAAGCTTTCTTT	CSGGQGMGTEAFF
NA	TRBV5-1	NA	TRBJ2-5	TGCGCCAGCAGCCCGGGACGGATGTACCAAGAGACCCAGTACTTC	CASSPGRMYQETQYF
NA	TRBV10-2	few	TRBJ1-6	TGCGCCAGCAGGGATGGCCCAGCCAATAATTCACCCCTCCACTTT	CASRDGPANNSPLHF
NA	TRBV6-1	NA	TRBJ2-5	TGTGCCAGCAGTCTTGACAGGCTACAAGAGACCCAGTACTTC	CASSLDRLQETQYF
NA	TRBV5-6	NA	TRBJ1-2	TGTGCCAGCAGCTTGCGGGGCCGAGCTAACTATGGCTACACCTTC	CASSLRGRANYGYTF